The clone carrying this T cell receptor beta chain was observed a single time. The antigen is unknown. CDR3 length: 15 residues. Losses at the gene ends were 7 bases for V and 0 bases for J; bases not matched to a gene: 4. Germline CDR1 is MNHNS and CDR2 is SASEGT. Profiling relied on immunoSEQ multiplex PCR, and the TCRdb table lists in-frame clones only, not all of them. The sample records 50,000 to 75,000 clones, roughly nine tenths being singletons. The data are from a study of PD-1 blockade in classical Hodgkin lymphoma. The study's findings and limits: Before treatment, TCR diversity in newly diagnosed patients was reportedly lower than in healthy donors. Undefined causes, possibly disease activity or prior therapy, underlie the repertoire differences.

There was relapse after autologous stem cell transplantation in every patient, and there was variation in brentuximab vedotin exposure. This clonotype was sampled from a human donor with classical Hodgkin lymphoma. The chain is built from TRBV6-1 and TRBJ1-5, with 9 bases aligning to TRBD1. Here the sequenced sample was peripheral blood mononuclear cells (PBMCs), taken at baseline. The CDR3 loop reads CASTRDRVSNQPQHF. The CDR3 DNA follows: TGTGCCAGCACCCGGGACAGGGTTAGCAATCAGCCCCAGCATTTT.